This T cell receptor beta chain was captured in a study of blood T cell repertoires in COVID-19. Study-wide background: Samples taken during acute and convalescent COVID-19 were collected in the United States, Italy and Spain.

This clone was observed a single time. In germline, CDR1 is PRHDT, CDR2 FYEKMQ (reference sequence). V was pared by 5 bases and J by 4 bases, with 22 bases of the junction left unmatched. This CDR3 comprises 19 residues. Original handling: The assay estimated nucleated cells by amplifying reference gene primers. Repertoires were generated with immunoSEQ multiplex PCR, while TCRdb's copy carries only in-frame clones and drops some. The V and J calls and clone size come from that table; D and trimming were worked out from the DNA. The sample has roughly 100,000 clones, approximately 91% seen once; the top ten hold around 1.8%.

The gene calls are TRBV13 and TRBJ2-7; TRBD1 agrees at 8 bases. Sequencing input: peripheral blood. The clonotype comes from a human donor with active COVID-19. The donor label of this sample is uncertain. In DNA form, the CDR3 reads TGTGCCAGCAGCAGGGGAGCGGACAGGGTGTATCCGACTGTGTACGAGCAGTACTTC. It encodes CASSRGADRVYPTVYEQYF.